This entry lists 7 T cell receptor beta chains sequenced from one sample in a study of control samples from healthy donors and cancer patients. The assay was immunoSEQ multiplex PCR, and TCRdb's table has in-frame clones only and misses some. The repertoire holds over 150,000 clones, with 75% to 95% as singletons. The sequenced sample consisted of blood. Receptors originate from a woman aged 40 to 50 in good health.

CDR3 nucleotides: TGTGCCAGCAGTCCTAATGGGGACACTGAAGCTTTCTTT. This encodes CASSPNGDTEAFF. The rearrangement links TRBV27 to TRBJ1-1; no clear D gene. CDR1 MNHEY and CDR2 SMNVEV come from the germline V gene (reference sequence). The CDR3 has 13 residues. V dropped 5 bases and J dropped 3 bases, with 10 bases sitting between them.

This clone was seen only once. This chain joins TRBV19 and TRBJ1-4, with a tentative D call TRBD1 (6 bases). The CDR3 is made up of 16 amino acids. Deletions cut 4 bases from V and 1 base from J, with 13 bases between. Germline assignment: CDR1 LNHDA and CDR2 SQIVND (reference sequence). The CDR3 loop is CASSNVRGGTNEKLFF. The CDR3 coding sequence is TGTGCCAGTAGTAACGTCAGGGGAGGAACTAATGAAAAACTGTTTTTT.

The CDR3 reads CASRPLTGRPEAFF. CDR3 bases: TGTGCCAGCAGACCTTTGACAGGGAGGCCTGAAGCTTTCTTT. The chain uses TRBV14 and TRBJ1-1; 7 bases match TRBD1. This CDR3 is 14 amino acids long. The V and J ends lost 6 bases and 6 bases, in that order; junction bases with no gene match: 10. Germline V gene lookup returns CDR1 SGHDN and CDR2 FVKESK.

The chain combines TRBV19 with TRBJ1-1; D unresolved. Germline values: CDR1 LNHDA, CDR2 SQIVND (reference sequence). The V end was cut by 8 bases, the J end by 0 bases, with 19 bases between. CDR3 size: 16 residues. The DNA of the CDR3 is TGTGCCAGTCGACGCACGATAGGAGATATGAACACTGAAGCTTTCTTT. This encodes CASRRTIGDMNTEAFF.

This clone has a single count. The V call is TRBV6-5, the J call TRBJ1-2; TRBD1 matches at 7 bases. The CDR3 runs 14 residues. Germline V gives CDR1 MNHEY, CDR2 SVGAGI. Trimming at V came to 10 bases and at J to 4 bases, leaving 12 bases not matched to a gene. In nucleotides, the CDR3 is TGTGCCACCCGTTCGGAAGGGGGCGGCTATGGCTACACCTTC. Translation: CATRSEGGGYGYTF.

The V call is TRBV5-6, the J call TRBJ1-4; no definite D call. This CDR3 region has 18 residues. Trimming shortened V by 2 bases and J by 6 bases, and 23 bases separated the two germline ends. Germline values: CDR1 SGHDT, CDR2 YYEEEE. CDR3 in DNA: TGTGCCAGCAGCTTCTGGGGATACGGGGTCGGTGTTTATGAAAAACTGTTTTTT. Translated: CASSFWGYGVGVYEKLFF.

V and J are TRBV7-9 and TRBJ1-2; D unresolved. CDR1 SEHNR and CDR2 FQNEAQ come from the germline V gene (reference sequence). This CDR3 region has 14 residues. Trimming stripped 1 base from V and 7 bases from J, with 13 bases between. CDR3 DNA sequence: TGTGCCAGCAGCTTAGATCTAGGAAGCGGTGGCTACACCTTC. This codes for CASSLDLGSGGYTF.